This TCR beta chain was sequenced during a study of T cell clonality in common variable immunodeficiency. Findings of the study overall: What drives increased CVID clonality needs T cell subpopulation sequencing. CVID subjects shared fewer TCRbeta clones than healthy controls did.

Caucasian heritage predominated among both patients and controls. Control and CVID samples contributed equal amounts of genomic DNA. Profiled with immunoSEQ multiplex PCR; TCRdb holds only in-frame clones, not every one. The sample shows approximately 60,000 clones, none of them appearing just once. In its sample, this clone was seen a few times. The antigen is unknown. Read sequence stops 3 residues before the CDR3 end, and the germline J gene provides the missing end. The V gene's germline CDR1 is SGHTA and CDR2 FQGNSA. This CDR3 has 13 residues. The receptor was isolated from a person between 18 and 75 years old in good health. Material: peripheral blood mononuclear cells. This chain connects TRBV7-2 to TRBJ1-2; TRBD1 might be the D (5 bases). The CDR3 sequence: CASSSPPGLDYTF. The part of the CDR3 DNA that was read is TGTGCCAGCAGCTCGCCACCGGGACTAGAC.